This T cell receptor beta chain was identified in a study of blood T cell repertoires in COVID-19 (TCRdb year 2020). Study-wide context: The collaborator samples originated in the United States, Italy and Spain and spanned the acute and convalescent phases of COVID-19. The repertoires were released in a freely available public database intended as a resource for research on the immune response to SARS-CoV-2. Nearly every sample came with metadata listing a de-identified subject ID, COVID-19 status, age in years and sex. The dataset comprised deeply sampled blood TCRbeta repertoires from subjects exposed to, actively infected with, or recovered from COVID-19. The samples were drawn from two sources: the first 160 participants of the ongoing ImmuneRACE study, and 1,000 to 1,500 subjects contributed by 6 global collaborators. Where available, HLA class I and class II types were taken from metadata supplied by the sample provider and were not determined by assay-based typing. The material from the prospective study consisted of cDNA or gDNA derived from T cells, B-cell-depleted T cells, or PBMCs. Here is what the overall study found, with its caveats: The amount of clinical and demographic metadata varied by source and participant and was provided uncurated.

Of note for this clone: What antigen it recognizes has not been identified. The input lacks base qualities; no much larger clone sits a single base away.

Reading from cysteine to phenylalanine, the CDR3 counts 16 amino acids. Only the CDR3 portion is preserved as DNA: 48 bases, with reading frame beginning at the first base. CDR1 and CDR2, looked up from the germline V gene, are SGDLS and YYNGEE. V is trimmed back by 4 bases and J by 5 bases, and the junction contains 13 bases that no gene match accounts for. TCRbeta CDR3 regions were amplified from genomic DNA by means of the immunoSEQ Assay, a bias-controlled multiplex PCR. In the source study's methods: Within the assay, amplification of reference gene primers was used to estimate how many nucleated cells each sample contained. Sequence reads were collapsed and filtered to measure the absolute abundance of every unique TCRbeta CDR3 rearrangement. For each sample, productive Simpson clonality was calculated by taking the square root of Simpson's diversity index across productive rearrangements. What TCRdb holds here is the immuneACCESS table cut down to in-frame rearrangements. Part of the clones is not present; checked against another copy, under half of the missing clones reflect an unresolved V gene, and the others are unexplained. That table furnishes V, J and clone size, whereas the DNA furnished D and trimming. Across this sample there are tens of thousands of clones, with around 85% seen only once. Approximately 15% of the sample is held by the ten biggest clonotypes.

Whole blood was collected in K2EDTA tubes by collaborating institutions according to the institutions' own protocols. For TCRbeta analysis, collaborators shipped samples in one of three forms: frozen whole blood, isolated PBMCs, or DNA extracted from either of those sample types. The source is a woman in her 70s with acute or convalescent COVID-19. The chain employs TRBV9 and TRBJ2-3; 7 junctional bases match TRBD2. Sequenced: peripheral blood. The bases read TGTGCCAGCAGCCACAGCCGGGACTACTCTCGAGATACGCAGTATTTT. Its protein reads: CASSHSRDYSRDTQYF.